One sample yielded the 14 T cell receptor beta chains listed below, sequenced in a study of regulatory T cells in long-lasting Graves disease. CDR3-region Arm-PCR and iRepertoire HTBI primers produced the TCR beta libraries. Each CDR3 protein is one row after TCRdb ran MiXCR on the multiplex PCR reads. The sample includes some 370,000 distinct CDR3 sequences, about an eighth seen only once; the top ten take approximately 17%. Time point denoted: newly diagnosed GD, antithyroid drugs for less than 3 months. There was RNA extracted from PBMCs, and the TCR library was made from it. In addition, the sample was reused for a study of T cells in Graves' hyperthyroidism and ophthalmopathy.

Sequenced here: peripheral blood mononuclear cells (PBMCs), sampled at new diagnosis, from a patient treated with antithyroid drugs. The origin of the receptors is a woman aged 18-35 years with Graves disease.

The V and J genes are TRBV29-1 and TRBJ2-1; 7 bases map to TRBD2. The trim removed 1 base at V and 3 bases at J, leaving 0 bases unmatched. CDR1 is SQVTM, CDR2 ANQGSEA, per germline. The CDR3 sequence is 13 residues long. Here the CDR3 reads CSVEAGGYNEQFF. CDR3 nucleotide sequence: TGCAGCGTTGAAGCGGGGGGCTACAATGAGCAGTTCTTC.

This clonotype has ten or more counts. The genes are TRBV7-6 and TRBJ2-1; 8 bases line up with TRBD2. V dropped 2 bases and J dropped 6; count of bases not matched to a gene: 6. Germline V gene lookup returns CDR1 SGHVS and CDR2 FNYEAQ. There are 15 residues in the CDR3. The CDR3 here is CASSLLAGPPNEQFF. The CDR3, as DNA: TGTGCCAGCAGCTTACTAGCGGGCCCCCCCAATGAGCAGTTCTTC.

This clonotype was observed at least ten times. The chain employs TRBV18 and TRBJ1-2, with D hard to call. In germline, CDR1 is KGHSH, CDR2 LQKENI. The CDR3 loop spans 14 amino acids. V lost 2 bases, J lost 6 bases, and 13 bases lay in between. CDR3 region: CASSPWERAHGYTF. CDR3 in DNA: TGTGCCAGCTCACCATGGGAAAGGGCGCATGGCTACACCTTC.

This clonotype was observed a single time. The chain couples TRBV7-3 to TRBJ1-1; 9 bases line up with TRBD1. Germline-derived CDR1 and CDR2 are SGHTA and FQGTGA. The CDR3 contains 15 residues. With V trimmed by 5 bases and J by 5 bases, 9 bases remained unmatched. The CDR3 DNA follows: TGTGCCAGCAGCCCAGAAACAGGGGGCGGTACTGAAGCTTTCTTT. Its translation is CASSPETGGGTEAFF.

The genes are TRBV5-1 and TRBJ2-2, with D unresolved. CDR1 is SGHRS and CDR2 is YFSETQ in the germline V gene. The CDR3 is 13 amino acids. V was cut by 0 bases and J by 8 bases, with 8 bases left in between. CDR3 residues: CASSLVVGGELFF. CDR3 DNA: TGCGCCAGCAGCTTGGTCGTCGGAGGGGAGCTGTTTTTT.

This clonotype was observed a handful of times. The chain links TRBV30 to TRBJ1-2; D unresolved. Per germline, CDR1 GTSNPN and CDR2 SVGIG (reference sequence). The CDR3 consists of 14 residues. Between the trimmed V and J ends, which lost 2 bases and 2 bases, there was a span of 12 bases. CDR3 loop: CAWSPTGRNYGYTF. Written as DNA, the CDR3 is TGTGCCTGGAGTCCTACCGGGCGGAACTATGGCTACACCTTC.

This clonotype occurred many times. V usage is TRBV6-2 or TRBV6-3 and J usage is TRBJ1-4; perhaps TRBD1 as D (6 bases). The CDR3 spans 16 residues. CDR1 is MNHEY, CDR2 SVGEGT, per germline. V lost 8 bases, J lost 7 bases, and 23 bases lay in between. The DNA for the CDR3 is TGTGCCAGCCAACAGCTTCGACAGGCGGTACCTGAAAAACTGTTTTTT. Residues: CASQQLRQAVPEKLFF.

This clonotype has at least ten counts. The rearrangement joins TRBV12-3 or TRBV12-4 to TRBJ2-5; 9 nucleotides align to TRBD1. This CDR3 is built from 16 residues. V lost 6 bases, J lost 1 base, and 9 bases stayed unmatched. The CDR3 DNA sequence: TGTGCCAGCAGGAAATCCGGGACAGGGTCCCAAGAGACCCAGTACTTC. Encoded protein: CASRKSGTGSQETQYF.

This clonotype came up many times. The chain links TRBV5-5 to TRBJ1-2, with unresolved D. V lost 3 bases to trimming and J lost 7 bases, with 13 bases between them. The CDR3 consists of 13 residues. Germline V CDR1 and CDR2: SGHKS, YYEKEE (reference sequence). CDR3 loop: CASSSPRGGGYTF. The DNA of the CDR3 is TGTGCCAGCAGCTCACCCCGGGGTGGTGGCTACACCTTC. The variable domain in full, completed from reference TRBV5-5 and TRBJ1-2, reads DAGVTQSPTHLIKTRGQQVTLRCSPISGHKSVSWYQQVLGQGPQFIFQYYEKEERGRGNFPDRFSARQFPNYSSELNVNALLLGDSALYLCASSSPRGGGYTFGSGTRLTVV.

This clonotype was picked up many times. The genes are TRBV12-3 or TRBV12-4 and TRBJ1-1, with D perhaps matching TRBD1 (5 bases). The CDR3 is 13 residues long. Trimming removed 0 bases from V and 8 bases from J, with 10 bases in between. The CDR3: CASSLAGPGEAFF. The CDR3 DNA sequence: TGTGCCAGCAGTTTAGCGGGGCCAGGGGAAGCTTTCTTT.

V usage is TRBV20-1 and J usage is TRBJ2-1; D tentatively reads TRBD1 or TRBD2 (6 bases each). The CDR3 consists of 16 residues. Germline-derived CDR1 and CDR2 are DFQATT and SNEGSKA (reference sequence). The V end was cut by 5 bases, the J end by 3 bases, with 20 bases between. This CDR3 reads CSARRGWRDNYNEQFF. The CDR3 DNA follows: TGCAGTGCTCGGAGGGGATGGCGGGACAACTACAATGAGCAGTTCTTC.

This sequence joins TRBV4-3 and TRBJ2-5; D remains ambiguous. The ends were cut back, 0 bases at V and 5 bases at J, with 22 bases in the middle. CDR1 is LGHNA and CDR2 is YSLEER in the germline V gene. The CDR3 is made up of 18 amino acids. The CDR3, as DNA: TGCGCCAGCAGCCAAGATCGAGTGCTGCAAAGGAACGCCGAGACCCAGTACTTC. It encodes CASSQDRVLQRNAETQYF.

This clonotype was seen at least ten times. The chain employs TRBV6-2 or TRBV6-3 and TRBJ2-1, with D tentatively TRBD2 (7 bases). CDR1 MNHEY and CDR2 SVGEGT come from the germline V gene. The CDR3 is 20 residues long. Trimming cost V 3 bases and J 7 bases, with 31 bases left between them. The CDR3, as DNA: TGTGCCAGCAGTTATTCCCGAGGTAGCGGGTCGGGGGCGGAAGCGAATGAGCAGTTCTTC. It is translated as CASSYSRGSGSGAEANEQFF.

This clonotype was found many times. The V gene is TRBV20-1, the J gene TRBJ1-1; D ambiguous. V dropped 3 bases and J dropped 1 base, with 12 bases sitting between them. The CDR3 is 14 amino acids. Germline CDR1 reads DFQATT; CDR2 reads SNEGSKA (reference sequence). The CDR3 bases are TGCAGTGCTAGCTCCGACCTTTCGAACACTGAAGCTTTCTTT. Protein product: CSASSDLSNTEAFF.